Given below is one TCR beta chain in context. This sample is part of a study of shared clonotypes between healthy human individuals. Using 200 ng DNA, approximately 30,000 T cell genomes, the sorted-subset replicate PCRs were run. Profiled with immunoSEQ multiplex PCR; TCRdb holds only in-frame clones, not every one. The data show around 1.9 million clones, 90% to 95% seen once. Naive CD8 cells lacked CD45RO, underwent positive selection for CCR7 and left out terminally differentiated effector memory CD45RA+ cells. All participating donors were Caucasian adults from Nashville, Tennessee. Germline-derived CDR1 and CDR2 are GTSNPN and SVGIG (reference sequence). The CDR3 totals 11 residues. The V and J ends lost 6 bases and 4 bases respectively, with 10 bases between them.

The TCR comes from a man between 18 and 29 years old in good health. Some clones in this sample may be carry-over from other donors' samples. The chain combines TRBV30 with TRBJ2-7, with D possibly matching TRBD1 (6 bases). The sample taken for sequencing was naive CD8+ T cells from PBMCs. The CDR3 DNA reads as TGTGCCTGTTACAGGGTTTACGAGCAGTACTTC. Protein sequence: CACYRVYEQYF. Using reference TRBV30 and TRBJ2-7 for the parts outside the CDR3, the full variable domain is SQTIHQWPATLVQPVGSPLSLECTVEGTSNPNLYWYRQAAGRGLQLLFYSVGIGQISSEVPQNLSASRPQDRQFILSSKKLLLSDSGFYLCACYRVYEQYFGPGTRLTVT.